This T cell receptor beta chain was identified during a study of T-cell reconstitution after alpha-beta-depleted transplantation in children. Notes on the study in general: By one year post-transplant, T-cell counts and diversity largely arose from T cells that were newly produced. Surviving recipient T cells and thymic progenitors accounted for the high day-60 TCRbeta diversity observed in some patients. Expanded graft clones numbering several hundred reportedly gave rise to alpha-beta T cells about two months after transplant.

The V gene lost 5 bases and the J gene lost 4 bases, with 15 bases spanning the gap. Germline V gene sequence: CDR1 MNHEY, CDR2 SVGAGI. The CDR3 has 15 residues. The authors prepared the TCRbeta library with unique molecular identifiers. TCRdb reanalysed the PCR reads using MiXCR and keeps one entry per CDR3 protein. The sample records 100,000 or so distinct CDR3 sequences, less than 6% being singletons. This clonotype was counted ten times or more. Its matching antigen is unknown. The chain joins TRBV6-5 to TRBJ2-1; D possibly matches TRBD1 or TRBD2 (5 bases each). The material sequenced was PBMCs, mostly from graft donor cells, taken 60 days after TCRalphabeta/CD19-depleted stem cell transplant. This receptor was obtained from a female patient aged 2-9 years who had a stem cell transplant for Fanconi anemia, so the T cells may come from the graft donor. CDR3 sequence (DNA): TGTGCCAGCAGTCCTCTAGAGAGGGGATACAATGAGCAGTTCTTC. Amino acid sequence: CASSPLERGYNEQFF.